Presented here are 32 T cell receptor beta chains from one specimen sequenced in a study of CD8 T cells in ankylosing spondylitis. TCRdb processed the 5' RACE reads anew with MiXCR; each CDR3 protein has one entry. This sample carries a few hundred thousand distinct CDR3 sequences, about 10% of them seen once, and the ten largest clones take less than 7%. Sequenced input: blood, either unsorted or a sorted T cell fraction (not recorded which). These receptors were obtained from a male donor with ankylosing spondylitis or in good health (not recorded which).

There are many counts of this clonotype. The rearrangement links TRBV10-3 to TRBJ1-4; perhaps TRBD1 as D (5 bases). This CDR3 is 13 amino acids long. Trimming removed 9 bases at V and 6 bases at J, with 14 bases between. Germline assignment: CDR1 ENHRY and CDR2 SYGVKD. The CDR3 nucleotides read TGTGCCATAACGGCCAGGGAAGATGAAAAACTGTTTTTT. This codes for CAITAREDEKLFF.

The gene calls are TRBV28 and TRBJ2-5; 10 bases map to TRBD1. The CDR3 is made up of 14 amino acids. The V gene end was trimmed by 4 bases and the J gene end by 5 bases; junction bases not matched to a gene: 4. The germline gives CDR1 MDHEN, CDR2 SYDVKM. Here the CDR3 reads CASSSGTGVETQYF. CDR3 coding DNA: TGTGCCAGCAGTTCCGGGACAGGGGTCGAGACCCAGTACTTC.

This clonotype was found many times. J is TRBJ1-5 and V is TRBV27, with TRBD1 identical over 8 bases. CDR3 length: 15 residues. V trimming: 0 bases; J trimming: 10 bases; junction bases outside the gene matches: 8. The germline V gene encodes CDR1 MNHEY and CDR2 SMNVEV (reference sequence). The CDR3 is CASSLSGTGISPQHF. Written as DNA, the CDR3 is TGTGCCAGCAGTTTATCTGGGACAGGCATTAGCCCCCAGCATTTT.

This sequence joins TRBV7-9 and TRBJ1-5; D remains ambiguous. Trimming stripped 1 base from V and 0 bases from J, with 7 bases between. In germline, CDR1 is SEHNR, CDR2 FQNEAQ (reference sequence). CDR3 length: 15 residues. The CDR3 DNA sequence: TGTGCCAGCAGCTTAGGTGGAGATAGCAATCAGCCCCAGCATTTT. It translates to CASSLGGDSNQPQHF.

This clonotype was picked up many times. V is TRBV5-1 and J is TRBJ2-5, with no clear D. This CDR3 is 13 amino acids long. Germline V gene sequence: CDR1 SGHRS, CDR2 YFSETQ. The V gene lost 1 base and the J gene lost 5 bases, with 9 bases spanning the gap. The CDR3 DNA follows: TGCGCCAGCAGCTTGATGGTCGGGGAGACCCAGTACTTC. Translated: CASSLMVGETQYF.

The chain has TRBV12-3 or TRBV12-4 and TRBJ1-1; no clear D. The CDR3 spans 11 residues. With 4 bases removed from V and 11 bases from J, the gap between germline ends came to 11 bases. The DNA of the CDR3 is TGTGCCAGCAGTTCTGGGGTTCGGGCTTTCTTT. The encoded protein is CASSSGVRAFF.

The rearrangement links TRBV4-1 to TRBJ1-6; perhaps TRBD1 as D (5 bases). V gave up 2 bases and J gave up 8 bases, with 13 bases separating them. This CDR3 has 15 amino acids. Per germline, CDR1 MGHRA and CDR2 YSYEKL. CDR3 protein: CASSQYGRADSPLHF. CDR3 DNA: TGCGCCAGCAGCCAATACGGCAGGGCGGATTCACCCCTCCACTTT.

This clonotype occurred many times. V usage is TRBV27 and J usage is TRBJ1-6, with a weak D call TRBD1 (6 bases). CDR3 size: 14 residues. V was trimmed by 8 bases and J by 2 bases, leaving 10 bases between them. In germline, CDR1 is MNHEY, CDR2 SMNVEV (reference sequence). In DNA, the CDR3 is TGTGCCAGCCGAACAGGGACCTATAATTCACCCCTCCACTTT. Translated, it gives CASRTGTYNSPLHF.

This clonotype was seen many times. The rearrangement links TRBV12-3 or TRBV12-4 to TRBJ2-1; D possibly corresponds to TRBD2 (5 bases). Trimming removed 1 base at V and 3 bases at J, with 19 bases between. This CDR3 contains 18 residues. In DNA form, the CDR3 reads TGTGCCAGCAGTTTAGTAGTTAGCGTAACGGTGGGCTACAATGAGCAGTTCTTC. Its translation is CASSLVVSVTVGYNEQFF.

The chain couples TRBV19 to TRBJ1-2; D unresolved. The CDR3 has 13 residues. V lost 4 bases to trimming and J lost 3 bases, with 9 bases between them. The germline V gene has CDR1 LNHDA and CDR2 SQIVND (reference sequence). DNA of the CDR3: TGTGCCAGTAGTAAAGAATACGACTATGGCTACACCTTC. Protein sequence: CASSKEYDYGYTF.

This chain links TRBV10-2 with TRBJ2-1; D is possibly TRBD2 (5 bases). CDR1 and CDR2 from the germline V gene are WSHSY and SAAADI. There are 14 residues in the CDR3. The V gene lost 0 bases and the J gene lost 5 bases, with 8 bases spanning the gap. CDR3 nucleotide sequence: TGCGCCAGCAGTGAGTCGACTACTCACAATGAGCAGTTCTTC. Its translation: CASSESTTHNEQFF.

The chain carries TRBV7-3 and TRBJ1-1; no clear D. Germline V gene lookup returns CDR1 SGHTA and CDR2 FQGTGA. Trimming took off 0 bases at V and 1 base at J, with 6 bases between the two ends. The CDR3 has 14 residues. The CDR3 reads CASSLTPRNTEAFF. The CDR3 DNA reads TGTGCCAGCAGCTTAACACCGAGGAACACTGAAGCTTTCTTT. Complete variable domain (other parts from reference TRBV7-3 and TRBJ1-1): GAGVSQTPSNKVTEKGKYVELRCDPISGHTALYWYRQSLGQGPEFLIYFQGTGAADDSGLPNDRFFAVRPEGSVSTLKIQRTERGDSAVYLCASSLTPRNTEAFFGQGTRLTVV.

In this sample, this clonotype turned up a few times. V and J are TRBV9 and TRBJ2-2, with a weak D call TRBD1 (8 bases). CDR1 is SGDLS, CDR2 YYNGEE, per germline. V was cut by 1 base and J by 7 bases, with 20 bases left in between. The CDR3 is 17 amino acids. The CDR3 reads CASSVNLGQGGGGELFF. The CDR3 DNA is TGTGCCAGCAGCGTAAACCTTGGACAGGGAGGGGGCGGGGAGCTGTTTTTT.

This clonotype was counted ten times or more. The V gene is TRBV20-1, the J gene TRBJ2-1; 8 bases agree with TRBD2. CDR3 length: 11 amino acids. Trimming removed 3 bases from V and 9 bases from J; junction bases left unmatched: 1. Germline CDR1 and CDR2: DFQATT and SNEGSKA (reference sequence). The CDR3 bases are TGCAGTGCTAGTACTAGCGGTGAGCAGTTCTTC. It specifies CSASTSGEQFF.

V is TRBV7-8 and J is TRBJ1-1, with no clear D. The CDR3 is 18 amino acids. V was shortened by 1 base and J by 3 bases, with 21 bases between the two germline ends. The germline gives CDR1 SGHVS, CDR2 FQNEAQ. The chain's CDR3 is CASSLVHGRVFGDTEAFF. CDR3 nucleotide sequence: TGTGCCAGCAGCTTAGTACACGGTAGGGTCTTCGGGGACACTGAAGCTTTCTTT.

This clonotype was counted ten times or more. This chain connects TRBV20-1 to TRBJ1-2; the D gene is possibly TRBD1 (6 bases). From germline, CDR1 is DFQATT and CDR2 SNEGSKA (reference sequence). V was clipped by 3 bases and J by 4 bases, with 15 bases between them. The CDR3 loop spans 14 amino acids. DNA of the CDR3: TGCAGTGCTAGTACTACAGGGTTTTCCTATGGCTACACCTTC. Translating gives CSASTTGFSYGYTF.

V gene TRBV10-2 combines with J gene TRBJ2-7; TRBD2 aligns across 8 bases. V trimming: 4 bases; J trimming: 2 bases; junction bases outside the gene matches: 4. Germline-derived CDR1 and CDR2 are WSHSY and SAAADI. The CDR3 is 14 residues long. The CDR3: CASSVQRGPYEQYF. In DNA form, the CDR3 reads TGCGCCAGCAGTGTCCAGCGGGGGCCCTACGAGCAGTACTTC.

This clonotype came up a few times. The chain is built from TRBV29-1 and TRBJ2-1; D might be TRBD1 or TRBD2, each matching 5 bases. The CDR3 totals 14 residues. Trimming removed 8 bases at V and 2 bases at J, with 16 bases between. Germline values: CDR1 SQVTM, CDR2 ANQGSEA. This chain's CDR3 is CSTNRDQTYNEQFF. The CDR3 nucleotides read TGCAGCACGAACCGGGACCAAACCTACAATGAGCAGTTCTTC.

Ten or more counts support this clonotype. The chain joins TRBV12-3 or TRBV12-4 to TRBJ1-5, with D perhaps matching TRBD1 (5 bases). The CDR3 is 15 residues long. Trimming cost V 11 bases and J 3 bases, with 20 bases left between them. In DNA, the CDR3 is TGTGCCGGTAGTCCGGGGGACGGTCTCAATCAGCCCCAGCATTTT. It yields the protein CAGSPGDGLNQPQHF.

This clonotype was observed a few times. This rearrangement joins TRBV6-2 or TRBV6-3 to TRBJ2-5; D is unresolved. Trimming removed 6 bases from V and 5 bases from J, with 10 bases in between. The CDR3 sequence is 12 residues long. The V gene's germline CDR1 is MNHEY and CDR2 SVGEGT. DNA for the CDR3: TGTGCCAGCAGCCGGGTAAGGGAGACCCAGTACTTC. This codes for CASSRVRETQYF.

The chain couples TRBV28 to TRBJ1-2; D unresolved. Deletions cut 4 bases from V and 4 bases from J, with 4 bases between. The CDR3 totals 11 residues. The germline V gene has CDR1 MDHEN and CDR2 SYDVKM. The CDR3 loop reads CASSYPYGYTF. The DNA of the CDR3 is TGTGCCAGCAGTTACCCCTATGGCTACACCTTC.

At least ten counts were recorded for this clonotype. V usage is TRBV7-3 and J usage is TRBJ1-6, with D tentatively TRBD1 (5 bases). The V and J ends lost 5 bases and 6 bases respectively, with 8 bases between them. The CDR3 length is 13 residues. CDR1 SGHTA and CDR2 FQGTGA come from the germline V gene. Here the CDR3 reads CASSPGTNSPLHF. The CDR3 DNA sequence: TGTGCCAGCAGCCCCGGGACTAATTCACCCCTCCACTTT.

This clonotype has a handful of counts. The rearrangement links TRBV11-1 to TRBJ2-2; D gene uncertain. Germline values: CDR1 SGHAT, CDR2 FQDESV (reference sequence). The CDR3 runs to 13 residues. Trimming took 5 bases from V and 7 from J, leaving 11 bases between them. CDR3: CASSPIGSGELFF. CDR3 bases: TGTGCCAGCAGCCCTATAGGCAGCGGGGAGCTGTTTTTT.

This clonotype was seen ten or more times. The rearrangement joins TRBV5-1 to TRBJ1-2; D not certain. V lost 0 bases, J lost 5 bases, and 11 bases lay in between. Germline V CDR1 and CDR2: SGHRS, YFSETQ. This CDR3 has 14 residues. The CDR3 DNA is TGCGCCAGCAGCTTGGTTTCGGCAGAATATGGCTACACCTTC. Translating gives CASSLVSAEYGYTF.

Many counts were recorded for this clonotype. The chain links TRBV25-1 to TRBJ2-6; D remains ambiguous. Looked up from germline, CDR1 is MGHDK and CDR2 is SYGVNS. This CDR3 has 12 amino acids. Trimming took off 6 bases at V and 4 bases at J, with 4 bases between the two ends. CDR3 in amino acids: CASRSGANVLTF. The CDR3 DNA reads TGTGCCAGCAGGTCCGGGGCCAACGTCCTGACTTTC.

This clonotype has just a few counts. V usage is TRBV5-1 and J usage is TRBJ2-1, with TRBD2 identical over 9 bases. Trimming took 0 bases from V and 5 from J; bases not matched to a gene: 3. Looked up from germline, CDR1 is SGHRS and CDR2 is YFSETQ. This CDR3 is built from 15 residues. CDR3 sequence reads: CASSLVAGEDNEQFF. The CDR3 DNA is TGCGCCAGCAGCTTGGTAGCGGGGGAGGACAATGAGCAGTTCTTC.

At least ten counts were recorded for this clonotype. V is TRBV5-1 and J is TRBJ2-1, with 12 bases aligning to TRBD2. The germline gives CDR1 SGHRS, CDR2 YFSETQ. This CDR3 contains 15 residues. The trim removed 0 bases at V and 6 bases at J, leaving 1 base unmatched. The DNA for the CDR3 is TGCGCCAGCAGCTTGGGGACTAGCGGGGCCAATGAGCAGTTCTTC. Amino acid sequence: CASSLGTSGANEQFF.

This clonotype was detected ten times or more. Here the CDR3 reads CASSLRGASGYTF. The CDR3 DNA reads TGCGCCAGCAGCTTGCGAGGGGCGAGTGGCTACACCTTC. The V call is TRBV5-1, the J call TRBJ1-2; tentative D call: TRBD1 (5 bases). The V gene lost 1 base and the J gene lost 7 bases, with 11 bases spanning the gap. Germline-derived CDR1 and CDR2 are SGHRS and YFSETQ. The CDR3 sequence is 13 residues long.

This clonotype was counted ten times or more. The V call is TRBV27, the J call TRBJ1-5; 10 bases map to TRBD1. The CDR3 runs to 16 residues. V gave up 0 bases and J gave up 7 bases; unmatched junction bases: 6. The germline V gene encodes CDR1 MNHEY and CDR2 SMNVEV (reference sequence). DNA of the CDR3: TGTGCCAGCAGTTTATCGGGACAGGGGTCGGGGCAGCCCCAGCATTTT. The encoded protein is CASSLSGQGSGQPQHF.

In its sample, this clonotype was seen many times. The CDR3 reads CASSQGGYEAFF. The CDR3 DNA follows: TGTGCCAGCAGCCAGGGGGGATATGAAGCTTTCTTT. The chain has TRBV7-6 and TRBJ1-1, with 7 bases lining up with TRBD1. J gave up 7 bases and V 5 bases, and 4 bases lay outside the gene matches. The CDR3 is 12 residues long. Looked up from germline, CDR1 is SGHVS and CDR2 is FNYEAQ.

The chain links TRBV9 to TRBJ1-1, with a weak D call TRBD1 (6 bases). The V gene lost 0 bases and the J gene lost 0 bases, with 9 bases spanning the gap. Germline CDR1 SGDLS, CDR2 YYNGEE. The CDR3 contains 15 residues. CDR3: CASSVGTELNTEAFF. For the CDR3, the DNA is TGTGCCAGCAGCGTAGGGACAGAACTGAACACTGAAGCTTTCTTT.

This clonotype was picked up many times. The CDR3 here is CASSLGLRDSYEQYF. CDR3 DNA sequence: TGTGCCAGCAGCTTAGGCCTCCGGGACTCCTACGAGCAGTACTTC. The genes are TRBV11-1 and TRBJ2-7; a weak D match, TRBD2 (5 bases). The germline CDR1 and CDR2 sequences are SGHAT and FQDESV (reference sequence). The CDR3 runs 15 residues. With 1 base removed from V and 0 bases from J, the gap between germline ends came to 10 bases. Variable domain in full (rest from reference TRBV11-1 and TRBJ2-7): EAEVAQSPRYKITEKSQAVAFWCDPISGHATLYWYRQILGQGPELLVQFQDESVVDDSQLPKDRFSAERLKGVDSTLKIQPAELGDSAMYLCASSLGLRDSYEQYFGPGTRLTVT.